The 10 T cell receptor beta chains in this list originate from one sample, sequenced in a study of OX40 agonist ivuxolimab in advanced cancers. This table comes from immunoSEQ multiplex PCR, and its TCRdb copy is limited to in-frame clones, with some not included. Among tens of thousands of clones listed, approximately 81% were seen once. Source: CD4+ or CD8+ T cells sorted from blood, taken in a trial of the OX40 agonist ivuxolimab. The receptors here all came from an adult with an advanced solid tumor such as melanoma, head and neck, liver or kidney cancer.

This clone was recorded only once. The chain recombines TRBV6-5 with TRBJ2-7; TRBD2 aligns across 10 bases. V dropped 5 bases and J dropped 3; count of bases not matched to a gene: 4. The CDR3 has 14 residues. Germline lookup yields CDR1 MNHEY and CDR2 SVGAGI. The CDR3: CASSNRLAGYEQYF. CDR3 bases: TGTGCCAGCAGTAATCGACTAGCGGGCTACGAGCAGTACTTC.

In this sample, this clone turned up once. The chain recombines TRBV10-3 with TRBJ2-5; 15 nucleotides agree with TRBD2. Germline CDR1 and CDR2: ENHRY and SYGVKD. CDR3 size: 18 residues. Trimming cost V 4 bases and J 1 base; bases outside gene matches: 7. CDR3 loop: CAISGRTSGGDTQETQYF. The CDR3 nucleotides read TGTGCCATCAGTGGCCGGACTAGCGGGGGGGATACCCAAGAGACCCAGTACTTC.

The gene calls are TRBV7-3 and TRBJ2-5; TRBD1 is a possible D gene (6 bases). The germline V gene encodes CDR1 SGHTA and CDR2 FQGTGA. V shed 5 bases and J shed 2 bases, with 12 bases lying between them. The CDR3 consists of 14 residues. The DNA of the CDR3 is TGTGCCAGCAGCCCAATGACAGGACAAGAGACCCAGTACTTC. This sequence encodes CASSPMTGQETQYF.

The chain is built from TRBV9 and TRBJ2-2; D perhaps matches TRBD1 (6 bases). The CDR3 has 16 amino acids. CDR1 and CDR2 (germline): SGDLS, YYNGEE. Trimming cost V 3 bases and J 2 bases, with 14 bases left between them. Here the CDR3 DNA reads TGTGCCAGCAGCGGCGTACAGGGATTAAACACCGGGGAGCTGTTTTTT. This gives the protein CASSGVQGLNTGELFF.

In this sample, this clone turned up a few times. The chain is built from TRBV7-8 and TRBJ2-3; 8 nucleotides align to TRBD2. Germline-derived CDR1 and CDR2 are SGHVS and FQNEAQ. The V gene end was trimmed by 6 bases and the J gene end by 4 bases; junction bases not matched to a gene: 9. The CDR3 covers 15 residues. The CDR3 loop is CASRLTSAWADTQYF. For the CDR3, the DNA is TGTGCCAGCAGGCTGACTAGCGCTTGGGCAGATACGCAGTATTTT.

CDR3 protein: CAHAGIGPYNEQFF. The CDR3 nucleotides read TGTGCCCACGCAGGGATAGGCCCCTACAATGAGCAGTTCTTC. The chain is built from TRBV30 and TRBJ2-1; possibly TRBD1 for D (5 bases). Trimming left V 8 bases short and J 2 bases short, with 16 bases between. CDR3 size: 14 residues. The germline gives CDR1 GTSNPN, CDR2 SVGIG (reference sequence).

This CDR3 reads CAWSVRRENQPQHF. CDR3 nucleotide sequence: TGTGCCTGGAGTGTACGACGGGAAAATCAGCCCCAGCATTTT. This chain links TRBV30 with TRBJ1-5; unclear D gene. There are 14 residues in the CDR3. CDR1 and CDR2 from the germline V gene are GTSNPN and SVGIG (reference sequence). V lost 0 bases to trimming and J lost 4 bases, with 10 bases between them.

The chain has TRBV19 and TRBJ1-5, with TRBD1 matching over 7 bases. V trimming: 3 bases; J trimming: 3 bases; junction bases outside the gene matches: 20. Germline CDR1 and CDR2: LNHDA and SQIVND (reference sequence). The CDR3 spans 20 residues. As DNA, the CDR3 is TGTGCCAGTAGTATTGATGCGGGACAGCTATCAACTCGTTACAATCAGCCCCAGCATTTT. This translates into CASSIDAGQLSTRYNQPQHF.

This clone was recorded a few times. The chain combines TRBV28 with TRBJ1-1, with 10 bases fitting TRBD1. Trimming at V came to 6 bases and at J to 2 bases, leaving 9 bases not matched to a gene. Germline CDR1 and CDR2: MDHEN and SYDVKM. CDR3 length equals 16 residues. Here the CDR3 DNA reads TGTGCCAGCAGGAGGGACAGGGGATTGGTCAACACTGAAGCTTTCTTT. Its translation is CASRRDRGLVNTEAFF. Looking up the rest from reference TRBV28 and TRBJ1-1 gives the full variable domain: DVKVTQSSRYLVKRTGEKVFLECVQDMDHENMFWYRQDPGLGLRLIYFSYDVKMKEKGDIPEGYSVSREKKERFSLILESASTNQTSMYLCASRRDRGLVNTEAFFGQGTRLTVV.

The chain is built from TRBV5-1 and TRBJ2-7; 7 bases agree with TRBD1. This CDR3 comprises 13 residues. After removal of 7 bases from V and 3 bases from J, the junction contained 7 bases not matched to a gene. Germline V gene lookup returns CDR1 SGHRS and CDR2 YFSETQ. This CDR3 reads CASRRTGDYEQYF. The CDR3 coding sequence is TGCGCCAGCCGCAGGACAGGCGACTACGAGCAGTACTTC.